The clone carrying this T cell receptor (beta chain) showed up just a few times. The sample is drawn from a study of blood T cell repertoires in COVID-19. From germline, CDR1 is LGHDT and CDR2 YNNKEL (reference sequence). The CDR3 has 15 residues. The ends lost 4 bases at V and 2 bases at J; junction bases unmatched: 2. Original processing notes: Amplification of reference gene primers provided the estimated nucleated cell counts. Clones were read by immunoSEQ multiplex PCR, and TCRdb kept only the in-frame ones, dropping some. That table is the source of V, J and clone size, and D and trimming were worked out from the DNA. The sample carries 90,000 to 120,000 clones, roughly nine tenths recorded once.

This receptor was obtained from a man aged 55 to 70 with acute or convalescent COVID-19. The sample was peripheral blood. The V gene is TRBV3-1 (or the pseudogene TRBV3-2), the J gene TRBJ2-5; 12 nucleotides agree with TRBD2. The CDR3 spells CASSPGTSGQETQYF. The CDR3 nucleotides read TGTGCCAGCAGCCCGGGGACTAGCGGGCAAGAGACCCAGTACTTC.